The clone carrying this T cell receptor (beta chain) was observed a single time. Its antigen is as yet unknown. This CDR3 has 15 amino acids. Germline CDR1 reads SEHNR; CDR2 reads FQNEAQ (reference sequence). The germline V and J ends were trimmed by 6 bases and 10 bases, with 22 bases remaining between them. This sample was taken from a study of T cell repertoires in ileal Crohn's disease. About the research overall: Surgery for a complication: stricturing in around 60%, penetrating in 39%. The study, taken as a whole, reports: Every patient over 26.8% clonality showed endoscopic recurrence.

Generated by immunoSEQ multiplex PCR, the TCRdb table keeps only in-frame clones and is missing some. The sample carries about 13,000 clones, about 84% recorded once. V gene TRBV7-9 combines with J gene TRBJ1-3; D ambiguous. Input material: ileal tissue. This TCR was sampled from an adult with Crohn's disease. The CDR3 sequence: CASRPDLGLVKTIYF. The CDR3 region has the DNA TGTGCCAGCAGACCGGACTTAGGGCTAGTTAAGACCATATATTTT.